What follows describes a single TCR beta chain. Ten or more counts support this clonotype. The target of this receptor is not known. One base away there is no much larger clone; base qualities are not given. Taken from cysteine to phenylalanine, the CDR3 has 14 residues. Only the CDR3 region is kept as DNA, spanning 42 bases read in frame from base 1. Sequences MNHEY (CDR1) and SVGEGT (CDR2) are obtained from the germline V gene. Relative to germline, V is missing 7 bases and J is missing 5 bases, with 8 bases of the junction outside any gene match. The library was made by multiplex PCR. The run used an Illumina HiSeq 4000. iRepertoire HTBI primers and Arm-PCR amplification of CDR3 regions were used to construct TCR beta libraries. Before sequencing, the PCR products underwent gel purification. The original methods were these. Across samples, approximately 68 TRBV and 15 or so TRBJ segments were identified and used for gene usage analysis of CDR3 amino acid clonotypes. Filtered high-quality paired reads were merged into contigs using COPE and FqMerger. BLAST was used to align contigs to IMGT TRBV, TRBD and TRBJ reference genes, with CDR3 defined following IMGT. Any clonotype with a frequency above 0.1% was classified as a highly expanded clone. Repertoire diversity was measured by Shannon entropy, and V-J evenness by the Gini coefficient. A clonotype found in more than one individual was treated as public. TCRdb reprocessed the public reads (quality trimming at Q25 with fastp, clone calling with MiXCR) and kept in-frame beta chains. All rows with the same CDR3 protein become a single entry with the most common DNA and genes. The V and J calls were not made by the authors but by TCRdb's processing. The sample table records about 400,000 distinct CDR3 sequences; approximately 15% of these occur just once. Under 9% of the sample comes from the top ten.

The time point label corresponds to: newly diagnosed GD, antithyroid drugs for less than 3 months. For both TCR sequencing and RNA sequencing, RNA was extracted from PBMCs using TRIzol. Graves' disease was diagnosed according to American Thyroid Association guidelines. The patients came from an endocrinology department in Xi'an, China. Each patient gave about 8.1 milliliters of peripheral blood, collected in an EDTA anticoagulant tube. PBMCs were isolated by Ficoll Paque Plus density gradient separation without further T cell sorting. An Agilent 2100 Bioanalyzer and agarose gel were used to check RNA quality, and a NanoDrop 2000 was used to measure RNA concentration. This entry belongs to a study of regulatory T cells in long-lasting Graves disease (dated by TCRdb to the early 2020s). Some background on the complete study: Newly diagnosed Graves' disease patients had taken antithyroid drugs for less than 3 months. Patients with persistent Graves' disease were compared with patients with newly diagnosed Graves' disease using TCR sequencing and RNA sequencing of peripheral blood. The study took place in China and was registered as a clinical trial. A total of around 35 samples underwent TCR sequencing: around 13 from persistent and 20 from newly diagnosed Graves' disease patients.

The paper as a whole reports these results and caveats: Peripheral blood alone was examined, since thyroid tissue, which constituted the primary lesion, could not be accessed. Persistent patients shared more public clonotypes among themselves (around 2,800) than newly diagnosed patients did (more than 850). Sequencing and analysis were restricted to the TCR beta chain. Compared with newly diagnosed patients, persistent Graves' disease patients had lower TCR Shannon entropy and fewer highly expanded clones, which suggests clonal expansion. The authors noted that the small sample size was a limitation that may lower accuracy. Preferential use of TRBV28, TRBJ1-2 and TRBJ2-5 was observed in persistent disease, whereas TRBV20-1 and TRBJ2-1 were favored in newly diagnosed disease.

The data were also submitted as part of a second study, on T cells in Graves' hyperthyroidism and ophthalmopathy. Looking at the second paper: Stable Graves' hyperthyroidism was defined as the absence of progression to ophthalmopathy over 18 months of follow-up. Hyperthyroidism patients were newly diagnosed, had a disease duration of under 2 months, and were aged 18 to 65 years. Exclusion was applied to patients with uncontrolled infections, other autoimmune diseases, pregnancy or lactation. Diagnoses relied on clinical symptoms, serum thyroxine and TRAb, thyroid ultrasound and orbital computed tomography. The first round of RT-PCR for the TCR CDR3 was performed with the HTBI primer set and the Qiagen OneStep RT-PCR kit. Blood samples also contained most of the expanded thyroid clonotypes (frequency above 0.001), which suggests that blood repertoires may reflect thyroid immune responses. A model built on a 13 V-J signature distinguished ophthalmopathy from stable hyperthyroidism, reaching about 89% sensitivity and under 84% specificity in cross-validation and 80%/75% in testing. During validation, the model predicted progression to ophthalmopathy a median of around six months ahead of onset, with roughly 65% sensitivity and roughly 75% specificity. To identify TCR V-J signatures that set the groups apart, the researchers used a discovery cohort of about a hundred patients, made up of fewer than 50 with Graves' ophthalmopathy and approximately 57 with stable Graves' hyperthyroidism. Prospective prediction of ophthalmopathy was tested in an independent validation cohort consisting of under 20 hyperthyroidism patients and 15 to 17 patients who later progressed to ophthalmopathy. The 75 to 100 discovery patients were randomly divided into training and test sets at a 7:3 ratio. In six Graves' hyperthyroidism patients, the study also compared T-cell repertoires from thyroid tissue with T-cell repertoires from blood. Following sampling, methimazole starting at 30 mg daily was given to hyperthyroidism patients, and high-dose intravenous methylprednisolone was given to ophthalmopathy patients. The libraries were constructed in a second round of multiplex PCR and then size-selected and purified. Paired-end sequencing of the libraries was performed with 100 bp reads on an Illumina HiSeq2000. SOAPnuke was used to process the raw data, throwing out any read that contained adapters or uncalled bases, had a mean Phred below 15, or lacked an exact constant-primer or identifier match. COPE v1.2.5 was used to merge high-quality paired reads, and clonotypes were defined as unique nucleotide sequences. MiTCR v1.1 was used to align clonotypes to the IMGT TRBV, TRBD and TRBJ reference segments. Only V-J combinations with frequency above 0.0001, covering approximately 99% of repertoires, were analysed. A TCS score was defined as the ratio of F50 (clonal expansion) to E x V (chaos), with BLOSUM62-based TCRdist applied between CDR3 peptides within each V-J. Welch's t-statistics and random forest reduced 500 to 550 V-J features to 13, which were used in a naive Bayes classifier (R e1071). Sample size was not statistically predetermined, and investigators were not blinded to group allocation. The paper reports TCR Vbeta CDR3 sequencing of about 140 peripheral blood samples: 40 or so ophthalmopathy, fewer than 80 hyperthyroidism and around 17 progressor patients.

The clonotype was recovered from a woman between 40 and 55 years old with Graves disease. Donor details come from another sample of the same person, matched by shared clones. This chain joins TRBV6-2 or TRBV6-3 to TRBJ2-5; the junction holds 9 bases that match TRBD2. The sequencing here drew on peripheral blood mononuclear cells (PBMCs), taken at new diagnosis, from a patient treated with antithyroid drugs. The DNA sequence is given as TGTGCCAGCATGACTAGCGGAGCTCCGGAGACCCAGTACTTC. This codes for CASMTSGAPETQYF.